This T cell receptor beta chain was identified during a study of identical twins. At least ten counts were recorded for this clonotype. The antigen is undetermined. Study results and limitations: Models predicted less out-of-frame TCR alpha sharing in monozygotic twins than was found. Reduced insertions were recorded for abundant cord blood beta clonotypes, with no such pattern in memory repertoires. Surplus twin overlap in beta out-of-frame sequences was less pronounced.

Trimming cost V 5 bases and J 4 bases; bases outside gene matches: 9. This CDR3 has 16 amino acids. Template switching added a universal primer site, and cDNA bore unique molecular identifiers. Each CDR3 protein is one row after TCRdb ran MiXCR on the 5' RACE reads. The sample has about 700,000 distinct CDR3 sequences, 8.5% to 9% seen once. The same data also went into a second study, on yellow fever vaccine responses in identical twins.

V is TRBV12-3 or TRBV12-4 and J is TRBJ2-2, with 8 bases identical to TRBD1. Sequenced sample: PBMCs. The receptor's source is a woman under 30 in good health. CDR3 amino acids: CASSPRDRRSTGELFF. The CDR3 nucleotides are TGTGCCAGCAGTCCAAGGGACAGGAGGAGCACCGGGGAGCTGTTTTTT.